These 28 T cell receptor beta chains came from one sample sequenced in a study of a mutant IDH1 vaccine in newly diagnosed glioma. Time point in this sample: baseline, week 1 (first vaccination visit). Treatment described: pre-vaccination baseline after standard-of-care therapy. Method: immunoSEQ multiplex PCR; TCRdb's copy keeps in-frame clones and lacks some. The profile shows roughly 19,000 clones, about 85% of them singletons. The specimen was PBMCs, collected from a glioma patient treated with radiotherapy, temozolomide or both. Receptors originate from a man aged 35-49 years with glioma.

This clone showed up just a few times. In DNA, the CDR3 is TGTGCCAGCAGCTATACTAGCCTAAAAGATACGCAGTATTTT. Encoded protein: CASSYTSLKDTQYF. The chain links TRBV7-8 to TRBJ2-3, with D perhaps TRBD2 (6 bases). Trimming left V 4 bases short and J 5 bases short, with 13 bases between. Germline CDR1 and CDR2: SGHVS and FQNEAQ. The CDR3 runs to 14 residues.

This rearrangement joins TRBV9 to TRBJ2-1; 12 nucleotides line up with TRBD2. This CDR3 region has 16 residues. V gave up 3 bases and J gave up 5 bases; unmatched junction bases: 6. Per the germline V gene, CDR1 is SGDLS and CDR2 is YYNGEE. Here the CDR3 DNA reads TGTGCCAGCAGCGATCGGACTAGCGGGACCAACAATGAGCAGTTCTTC. Encoded protein: CASSDRTSGTNNEQFF.

The chain links TRBV6-5 to TRBJ1-4, with TRBD1 matching 8 bases. Germline CDR1 and CDR2: MNHEY and SVGAGI. The CDR3 is 15 residues long. Germline trimming cut 5 bases from V and 8 bases from J; bases unmatched to any gene: 10. The CDR3 is CASSAGQGEMEKLFF. The CDR3, as DNA: TGTGCCAGCAGTGCCGGACAGGGTGAAATGGAAAAACTGTTTTTT.

The rearrangement links TRBV5-6 to TRBJ2-5; D is perhaps TRBD2 (6 bases). The CDR3 extends over 15 amino acids. Per the germline V gene, CDR1 is SGHDT and CDR2 is YYEEEE. The ends were cut back, 1 base at V and 5 bases at J, with 15 bases in the middle. This CDR3 reads CASSLFLREGETQYF. The CDR3 DNA is TGTGCCAGCAGCTTGTTCTTGCGGGAAGGTGAGACCCAGTACTTC. The full variable domain, completed using reference TRBV5-6 and TRBJ2-5, is DAGVTQSPTHLIKTRGQQVTLRCSPKSGHDTVSWYQQALGQGPQFIFQYYEEEERQRGNFPDRFSGHQFPNYSSELNVNALLLGDSALYLCASSLFLREGETQYFGPGTRLLVL.

The CDR3 DNA reads TGTGCCAGCAGTGCGTACGGGGTGTCTGGAAACACCATATATTTT. Residues: CASSAYGVSGNTIYF. V and J are TRBV25-1 and TRBJ1-3; D gene unclear. The CDR3 sequence is 15 residues long. The V gene's germline CDR1 is MGHDK and CDR2 SYGVNS. V was pared by 4 bases and J by 1 base, with 11 bases between. Based on the CDR3 plus reference TRBV25-1 and TRBJ1-3, the full variable domain is EADIYQTPRYLVIGTGKKITLECSQTMGHDKMYWYQQDPGMELHLIHYSYGVNSTEKGDLSSESTVSRIRTEHFPLTLESARPSHTSQYLCASSAYGVSGNTIYFGEGSWLTVV.

The rearrangement joins TRBV10-1 to TRBJ2-3; either TRBD1 or TRBD2 may supply D (5 bases each). V lost 6 bases and J 9 bases, leaving 22 bases between the germline ends. The V gene's germline CDR1 is WNHNN and CDR2 SYGVQD (reference sequence). The CDR3 contains 15 residues. In DNA, the CDR3 is TGCGCCAGCAGCCCTCGGGGCGCGGAACCGGGGACGCAGTATTTT. It yields the protein CASSPRGAEPGTQYF.

This clone was seen a single time. This sequence joins TRBV6-5 and TRBJ1-3; no firm D call. Germline-derived CDR1 and CDR2 are MNHEY and SVGAGI. The CDR3 is 14 residues long. V was shortened by 0 bases and J by 0 bases, with 3 bases between the two germline ends. CDR3 region: CASSYSGSGNTIYF. DNA of the CDR3: TGTGCCAGCAGTTACTCAGGCTCTGGAAACACCATATATTTT.

The chain links TRBV9 to TRBJ1-1; 8 bases line up with TRBD1. CDR3 length equals 15 residues. Germline V gives CDR1 SGDLS, CDR2 YYNGEE. The ends lost 2 bases at V and 5 bases at J; junction bases unmatched: 8. This chain's CDR3 is CASSVQGAPTTEAFF. The DNA of the CDR3 is TGTGCCAGCAGCGTTCAGGGGGCCCCGACGACTGAAGCTTTCTTT. The whole variable domain, remainder taken from reference TRBV9 and TRBJ1-1, is DSGVTQTPKHLITATGQRVTLRCSPRSGDLSVYWYQQSLDQGLQFLIQYYNGEERAKGNILERFSAQQFPDLHSELNLSSLELGDSALYFCASSVQGAPTTEAFFGQGTRLTVV.

In its sample, this clone was seen a few times. The chain is built from TRBV10-2 and TRBJ2-7; TRBD2 agrees at 7 bases. Trimming at V came to 4 bases and at J to 2 bases, leaving 5 bases not matched to a gene. The germline gives CDR1 WSHSY, CDR2 SAAADI. The CDR3 length is 14 residues. The CDR3, as DNA: TGCGCCAGCAGTGGGAGTGGGGGGGCCTACGAGCAGTACGTC. Translating gives CASSGSGGAYEQYV.

Here the CDR3 reads CASSLGQGWEKLFF. The CDR3 DNA reads as TGTGCCAGCAGTCTCGGACAGGGATGGGAAAAACTGTTTTTT. The J gene is TRBJ1-4, the V gene TRBV2, with 8 bases that match TRBD1. This CDR3 has 14 amino acids. The junction had 7 bases not matched to a gene; V was cut back by 5 bases and J by 8 bases. Germline V lookup: CDR1 SNHLY, CDR2 FYNNEI.

The chain couples TRBV5-5 to TRBJ2-3; TRBD2 might be the D (6 bases). CDR3 size: 15 residues. From germline, CDR1 is SGHKS and CDR2 YYEKEE (reference sequence). V was trimmed by 3 bases and J by 0 bases, leaving 11 bases between them. CDR3 region: CASSSRGVSTDTQYF. The CDR3 DNA follows: TGTGCCAGCAGCTCCCGCGGGGTTAGCACAGATACGCAGTATTTT.

The V gene is TRBV29-1, the J gene TRBJ2-1; the D is unclear. The CDR3 runs 13 residues. V was trimmed by 3 bases and J by 0 bases, leaving 6 bases between them. Looked up from germline, CDR1 is SQVTM and CDR2 is ANQGSEA. CDR3 protein: CSVDRSSYNEQFF. DNA of the CDR3: TGCAGCGTTGACAGGAGCTCCTACAATGAGCAGTTCTTC.

J is TRBJ1-1 and V is TRBV5-1; no clear D. This CDR3 is 13 amino acids long. Trimming pared 5 bases from V and 1 base from J, leaving 9 bases between. In germline, CDR1 is SGHRS, CDR2 YFSETQ. The CDR3 sequence: CASSWAGNTEAFF. The CDR3 DNA is TGCGCCAGCAGTTGGGCAGGGAACACTGAAGCTTTCTTT.

V and J are TRBV13 and TRBJ2-2; TRBD2 agrees at 8 bases. V lost 2 bases, J lost 2 bases, and 10 bases stayed unmatched. The germline gives CDR1 PRHDT, CDR2 FYEKMQ (reference sequence). CDR3 length equals 18 residues. DNA of the CDR3: TGTGCCAGCAGCTTAAGGTATTGGAGCGGGGGAAACACCGGGGAGCTGTTTTTT. Amino acids: CASSLRYWSGGNTGELFF.

This rearrangement joins TRBV25-1 to TRBJ1-2; possibly TRBD1 for D (5 bases). The CDR3 is 13 residues long. V lost 6 bases, J lost 4 bases, and 12 bases lay in between. Germline loops: CDR1 MGHDK, CDR2 SYGVNS. CDR3 in DNA: TGTGCCAGCAGCCCAGGGCATCCCTATGGCTACACCTTC. Translation gives CASSPGHPYGYTF.

J is TRBJ1-4 and V is TRBV2; maybe TRBD1 (5 bases). V was cut by 6 bases and J by 3 bases, with 14 bases left in between. The germline V gene encodes CDR1 SNHLY and CDR2 FYNNEI. CDR3 length equals 15 residues. The CDR3 spells CASRDGGRPNEKLFF. The CDR3 DNA sequence: TGTGCCAGCAGGGACGGGGGGAGGCCTAATGAAAAACTGTTTTTT.

The genes are TRBV6-5 and TRBJ1-1; unclear D gene. V shed 3 bases and J shed 8 bases, with 13 bases lying between them. Germline lookup yields CDR1 MNHEY and CDR2 SVGAGI. The CDR3 runs 13 residues. CDR3 sequence reads: CASSYREDAEAFF. In DNA form, the CDR3 reads TGTGCCAGCAGTTATCGCGAGGACGCCGAAGCTTTCTTT.

V is TRBV29-1 and J is TRBJ2-5, with 13 bases identical to TRBD2. Germline CDR1 SQVTM, CDR2 ANQGSEA. J lost 4 bases, V lost 6 bases, and 11 bases had no gene match. CDR3 length equals 16 residues. Written as DNA, the CDR3 is TGCAGCGTCGGATCTTGGACTAGCGGGGGAGGAGAGACCCAGTACTTC. Protein: CSVGSWTSGGGETQYF.

The chain is built from TRBV6-5 and TRBJ1-1; tentative D call: TRBD1 (5 bases). CDR3 length: 15 amino acids. The V end lost 0 bases, the J end lost 5 bases, and 13 bases lay between the germline ends. CDR1 and CDR2 from the germline V gene are MNHEY and SVGAGI. CDR3 in DNA: TGTGCCAGCAGTTACTCGATACCGGGGGTTACTGAAGCTTTCTTT. It encodes CASSYSIPGVTEAFF.

The chain is built from TRBV4-1 and TRBJ1-1; the match to TRBD1 covers 8 bases. V lost 1 base to trimming and J lost 3 bases; unmatched junction nucleotides: 4. CDR1 MGHRA and CDR2 YSYEKL come from the germline V gene. This CDR3 has 15 residues. The CDR3 spells CASSQADRGDTEAFF. CDR3 bases: TGCGCCAGCAGCCAAGCCGACAGGGGAGACACTGAAGCTTTCTTT.

The chain links TRBV30 to TRBJ1-2; D gene uncertain. The CDR3 is 8 residues long. Germline V gives CDR1 GTSNPN, CDR2 SVGIG (reference sequence). V lost 8 bases to trimming and J lost 6 bases, with 4 bases between them. CDR3 loop: CAVNGYTF. The CDR3 DNA reads as TGTGCCGTGAATGGCTACACCTTC.

The J gene is TRBJ2-2, the V gene TRBV7-9; 8 positions agree with TRBD2. Germline V lookup: CDR1 SEHNR, CDR2 FQNEAQ (reference sequence). This CDR3 spans 16 amino acids. The V and J ends lost 5 bases and 5 bases, in that order; junction bases with no gene match: 10. The DNA of the CDR3 is TGTGCCAGCAGCCCCCACCGGGGACTAGATACCGGGGAGCTGTTTTTT. This codes for CASSPHRGLDTGELFF.

The chain has TRBV10-3 and TRBJ2-2; the D gene is possibly TRBD1 (6 bases). The CDR3 consists of 16 residues. V shed 5 bases and J shed 5 bases, with 18 bases lying between them. Germline CDR1 and CDR2: ENHRY and SYGVKD. The CDR3 loop reads CAISQGHTGGTGELFF. The CDR3 nucleotides read TGTGCCATCAGTCAGGGGCACACGGGCGGGACCGGGGAGCTGTTTTTT.

J is TRBJ1-2 and V is TRBV30, with D perhaps matching TRBD1 (6 bases). The V gene lost 5 bases and the J gene lost 8 bases, with 15 bases spanning the gap. Germline assignment: CDR1 GTSNPN and CDR2 SVGIG (reference sequence). The CDR3 consists of 12 residues. CDR3 in amino acids: CAWALQGRGYTF. CDR3 bases: TGTGCCTGGGCCTTGCAGGGGCGAGGCTACACCTTC.

The chain carries TRBV5-1 and TRBJ1-3; D is possibly TRBD1 (5 bases). Looked up from germline, CDR1 is SGHRS and CDR2 is YFSETQ. This CDR3 contains 18 residues. V was cut by 0 bases and J by 0 bases, with 16 bases left in between. The CDR3 DNA is TGCGCCAGCAGCTTGGGTCCCCCGCAGGGACCCTCTGGAAACACCATATATTTT. Translation: CASSLGPPQGPSGNTIYF.

The chain carries TRBV18 and TRBJ2-5; TRBD1 is a possible D gene (6 bases). V lost 6 bases and J 4 bases, leaving 15 bases between the germline ends. The CDR3 is made up of 14 amino acids. Germline V lookup: CDR1 KGHSH, CDR2 LQKENI. The CDR3 nucleotides read TGTGCCAGCTCCGACCCCAGGACAGCAGAGACCCAGTACTTC. Amino acid sequence: CASSDPRTAETQYF.

This clone came up once. The chain combines TRBV20-1 with TRBJ1-3; unclear D gene. The CDR3 contains 11 residues. Trimming removed 3 bases from V and 7 bases from J, with 7 bases in between. The V gene's germline CDR1 is DFQATT and CDR2 SNEGSKA (reference sequence). CDR3 nucleotide sequence: TGCAGTGCTAGTTTCGGGAACACCATATATTTT. Its protein is CSASFGNTIYF.

This chain joins TRBV4-3 and TRBJ1-2; a possible D gene is TRBD1 (5 bases). Germline V lookup: CDR1 LGHNA, CDR2 YSLEER. Trimming took off 0 bases at V and 6 bases at J, with 8 bases between the two ends. The CDR3 has 13 amino acids. This chain's CDR3 is CASSQDRGHGYTF. For the CDR3, the DNA is TGCGCCAGCAGCCAAGATCGGGGACATGGCTACACCTTC.